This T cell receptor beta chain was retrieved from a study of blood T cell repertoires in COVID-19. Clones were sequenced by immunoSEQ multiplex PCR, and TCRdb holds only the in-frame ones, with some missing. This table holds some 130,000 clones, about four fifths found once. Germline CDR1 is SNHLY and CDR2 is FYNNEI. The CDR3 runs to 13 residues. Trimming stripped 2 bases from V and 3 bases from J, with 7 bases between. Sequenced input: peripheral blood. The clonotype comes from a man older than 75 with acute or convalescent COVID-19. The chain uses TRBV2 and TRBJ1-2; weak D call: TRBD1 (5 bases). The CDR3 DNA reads TGTGCCAGCAGTGAAATGACAGACTATGGCTACACCTTC. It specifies CASSEMTDYGYTF. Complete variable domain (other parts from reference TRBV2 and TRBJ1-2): EPEVTQTPSHQVTQMGQEVILRCVPISNHLYFYWYRQILGQKVEFLVSFYNNEISEKSEIFDDQFSVERPDGSNFTLKIRSTKLEDSAMYFCASSEMTDYGYTFGSGTRLTVV.